This T cell receptor (beta chain) is from a study of T cell changes during pregnancy in multiple sclerosis. This CDR3 spans 13 amino acids. Germline assignment: CDR1 MDHEN and CDR2 SYDVKM. Unmatched junction bases numbered 4, after V lost 5 bases and J lost 7 bases. TCRdb's table, derived via immunoSEQ multiplex PCR, lists solely in-frame clones and lacks some. The sample has roughly 86,000 clones, 92% seen once. The source of this sequence is a female donor with multiple sclerosis, enrolled in a pregnancy study. The chain joins TRBV28 to TRBJ2-1; 8 nucleotides align to TRBD2. The specimen was peripheral blood, collected in the first trimester of pregnancy. The chain's CDR3 is CASSISGGNEQFF. CDR3 sequence (DNA): TGTGCCAGCAGTATTTCGGGAGGGAATGAGCAGTTCTTC.